This T cell receptor beta chain came from a study of T-cell memory formation after mild COVID-19. Study-wide results and caveats: Second-wave clones reaching peak frequency on day 37 lacked confirmed SARS-CoV-2 specificity. Mainly in CM and EM were contracting CD4+ clones; CD8+ were in EMRA.

The ends were cut back, 0 bases at V and 7 bases at J, with 18 bases in the middle. The CDR3 runs to 16 residues. Germline V gene lookup returns CDR1 MGHRA and CDR2 YSYEKL. This clonotype was seen a few times. Its specificity is not known. Constant-segment primers and 5'RACE yielded cDNA libraries for TCR alpha and TCR beta, each carrying sample barcodes and UMIs. From the 5' RACE reads, TCRdb called clonotypes with MiXCR, one entry per CDR3 protein. The sample yields about 100,000 distinct CDR3 sequences, under 15% seen once. The sequenced sample consisted of PBMCs or a T cell subset sorted from them (not recorded which). The chain recombines TRBV4-1 with TRBJ1-2, with no clear D. The sequence was obtained from a man aged 18 to 30 who had mild COVID-19 (a few samples of this study predate the infection). Cell type and time point are not known. CDR3 sequence: CASSQEGPRALGGYTF. The DNA of the CDR3 is TGCGCCAGCAGCCAAGAAGGTCCCCGGGCGCTGGGTGGCTACACCTTC.